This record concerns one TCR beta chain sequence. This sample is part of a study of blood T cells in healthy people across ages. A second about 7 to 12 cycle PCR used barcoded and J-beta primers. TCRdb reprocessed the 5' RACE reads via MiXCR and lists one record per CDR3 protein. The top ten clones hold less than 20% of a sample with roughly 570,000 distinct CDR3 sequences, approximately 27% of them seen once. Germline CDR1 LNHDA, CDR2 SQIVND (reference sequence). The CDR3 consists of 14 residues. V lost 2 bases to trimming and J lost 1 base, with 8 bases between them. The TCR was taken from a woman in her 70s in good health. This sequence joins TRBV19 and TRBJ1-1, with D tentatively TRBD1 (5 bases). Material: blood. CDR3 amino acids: CASSIQGWNTEAFF. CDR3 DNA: TGTGCCAGTAGTATACAGGGATGGAACACTGAAGCTTTCTTT.